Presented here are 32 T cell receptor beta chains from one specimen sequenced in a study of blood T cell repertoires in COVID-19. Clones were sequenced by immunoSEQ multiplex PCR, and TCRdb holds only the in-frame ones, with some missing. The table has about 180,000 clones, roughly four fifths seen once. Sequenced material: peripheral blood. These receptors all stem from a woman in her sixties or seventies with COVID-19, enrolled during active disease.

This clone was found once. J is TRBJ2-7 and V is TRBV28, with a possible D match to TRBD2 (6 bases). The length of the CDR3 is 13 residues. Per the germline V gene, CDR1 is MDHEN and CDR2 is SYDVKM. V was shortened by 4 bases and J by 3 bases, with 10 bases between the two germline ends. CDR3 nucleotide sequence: TGTGCCAGCAGTTCTTTGCGGGACTACGAGCAGTACTTC. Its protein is CASSSLRDYEQYF.

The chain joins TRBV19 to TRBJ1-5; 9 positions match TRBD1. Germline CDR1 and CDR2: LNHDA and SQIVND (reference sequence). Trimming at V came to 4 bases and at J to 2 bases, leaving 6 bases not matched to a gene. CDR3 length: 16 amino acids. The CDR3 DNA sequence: TGTGCCAGTAGTACCAGGACAGGGGTCGGCAATCAGCCCCAGCATTTT. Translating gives CASSTRTGVGNQPQHF.

CDR3 sequence (DNA): TGTGCCAGCAGTGGGGACAGGGGGCATGGCTACACCTTC. It specifies CASSGDRGHGYTF. The V call is TRBV2, the J call TRBJ1-2; TRBD1 agrees at 12 bases. Germline trimming cut 4 bases from V and 6 bases from J; bases unmatched to any gene: 0. In germline, CDR1 is SNHLY, CDR2 FYNNEI. This CDR3 is built from 13 residues.

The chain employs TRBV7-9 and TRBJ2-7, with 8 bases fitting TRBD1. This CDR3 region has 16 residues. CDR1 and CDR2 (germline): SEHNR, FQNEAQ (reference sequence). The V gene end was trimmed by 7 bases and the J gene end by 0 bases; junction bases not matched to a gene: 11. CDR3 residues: CASIQRLGQGSYEQYF. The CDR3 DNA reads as TGTGCCAGCATCCAGAGGTTAGGACAGGGCTCCTACGAGCAGTACTTC.

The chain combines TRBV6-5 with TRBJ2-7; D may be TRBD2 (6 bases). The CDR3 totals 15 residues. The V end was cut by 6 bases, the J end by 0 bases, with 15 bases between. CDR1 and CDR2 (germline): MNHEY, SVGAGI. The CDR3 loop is CASSSGDLGSYEQYF. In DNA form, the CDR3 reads TGTGCCAGCAGCTCCGGGGACTTAGGCTCCTACGAGCAGTACTTC.

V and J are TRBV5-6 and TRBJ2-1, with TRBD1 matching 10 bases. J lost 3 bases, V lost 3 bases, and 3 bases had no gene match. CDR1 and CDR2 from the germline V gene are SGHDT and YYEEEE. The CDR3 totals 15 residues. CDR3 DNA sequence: TGTGCCAGCAGCTGGGGACAGGGGATCTACAATGAGCAGTTCTTC. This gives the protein CASSWGQGIYNEQFF.

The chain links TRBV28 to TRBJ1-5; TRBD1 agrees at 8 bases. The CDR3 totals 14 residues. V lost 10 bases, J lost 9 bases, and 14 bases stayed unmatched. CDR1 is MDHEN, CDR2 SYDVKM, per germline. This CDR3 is CATASTGGWWPQHF. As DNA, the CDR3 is TGTGCCACCGCCTCAACAGGGGGTTGGTGGCCCCAGCATTTT.

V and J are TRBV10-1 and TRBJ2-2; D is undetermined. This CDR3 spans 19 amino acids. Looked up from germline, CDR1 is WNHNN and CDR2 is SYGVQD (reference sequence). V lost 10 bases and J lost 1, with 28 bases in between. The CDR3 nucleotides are TGCGCCATCCTACGGGTAGGCCCTACTACGATAAAGAACACCGGGGAGCTGTTTTTT. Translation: CAILRVGPTTIKNTGELFF.

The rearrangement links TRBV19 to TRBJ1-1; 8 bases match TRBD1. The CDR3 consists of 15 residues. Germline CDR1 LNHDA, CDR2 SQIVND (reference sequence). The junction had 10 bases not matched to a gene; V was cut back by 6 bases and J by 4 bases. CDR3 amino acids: CASRFSRTGGTEAFF. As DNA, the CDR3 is TGTGCCAGTAGGTTTTCTCGAACAGGGGGCACTGAAGCTTTCTTT.

The CDR3 sequence is CASSPHSRASSYEQYF. As DNA, the CDR3 is TGTGCCAGCAGCCCCCATAGTCGCGCGAGCTCCTACGAGCAGTACTTC. The J gene is TRBJ2-7, the V gene TRBV9, with D unresolved. The germline V gene encodes CDR1 SGDLS and CDR2 YYNGEE. Trimming pared 4 bases from V and 0 bases from J, leaving 17 bases between. This CDR3 has 16 amino acids.

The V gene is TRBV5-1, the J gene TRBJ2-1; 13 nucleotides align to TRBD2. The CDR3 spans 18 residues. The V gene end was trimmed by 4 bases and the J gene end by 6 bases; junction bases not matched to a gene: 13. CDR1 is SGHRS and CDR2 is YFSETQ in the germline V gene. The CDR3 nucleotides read TGCGCCAGCAGCGCCCCGGGACTAGCGGGAATATCCCTCAATGAGCAGTTCTTC. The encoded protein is CASSAPGLAGISLNEQFF. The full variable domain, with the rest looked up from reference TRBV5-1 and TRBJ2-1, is KAGVTQTPRYLIKTRGQQVTLSCSPISGHRSVSWYQQTPGQGLQFLFEYFSETQRNKGNFPGRFSGRQFSNSRSEMNVSTLELGDSALYLCASSAPGLAGISLNEQFFGPGTRLTVL.

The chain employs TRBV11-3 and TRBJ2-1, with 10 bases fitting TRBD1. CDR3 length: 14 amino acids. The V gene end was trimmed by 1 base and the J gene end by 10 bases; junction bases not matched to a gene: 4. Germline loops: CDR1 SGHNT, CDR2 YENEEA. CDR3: CASSLATGGGEQFF. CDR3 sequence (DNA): TGTGCCAGCAGCTTAGCGACAGGGGGCGGGGAGCAGTTCTTC.

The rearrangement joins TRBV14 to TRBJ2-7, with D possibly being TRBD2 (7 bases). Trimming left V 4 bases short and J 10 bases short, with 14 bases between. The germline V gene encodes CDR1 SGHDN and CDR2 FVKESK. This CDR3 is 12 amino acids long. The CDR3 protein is CASSLKRDKQYF. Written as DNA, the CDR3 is TGTGCCAGCAGCCTGAAGCGGGACAAACAGTACTTC. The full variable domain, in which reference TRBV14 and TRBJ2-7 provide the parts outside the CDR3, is EAGVTQFPSHSVIEKGQTVTLRCDPISGHDNLYWYRRVMGKEIKFLLHFVKESKQDESGMPNNRFLAERTGGTYSTLKVQPAELEDSGVYFCASSLKRDKQYFGPGTRLTVT.

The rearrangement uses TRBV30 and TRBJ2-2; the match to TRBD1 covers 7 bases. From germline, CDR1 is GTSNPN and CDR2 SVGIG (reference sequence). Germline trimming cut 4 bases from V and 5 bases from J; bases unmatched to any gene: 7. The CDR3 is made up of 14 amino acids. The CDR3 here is CAWTVGRGTGELFF. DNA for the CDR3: TGTGCCTGGACTGTGGGCAGGGGGACCGGGGAGCTGTTTTTT.

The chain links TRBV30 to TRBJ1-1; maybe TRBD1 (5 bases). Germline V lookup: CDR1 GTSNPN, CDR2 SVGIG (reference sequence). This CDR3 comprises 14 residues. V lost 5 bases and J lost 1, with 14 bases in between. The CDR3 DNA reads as TGTGCCTGGGATTTGCTTCAGGGGAACACTGAAGCTTTCTTT. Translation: CAWDLLQGNTEAFF.

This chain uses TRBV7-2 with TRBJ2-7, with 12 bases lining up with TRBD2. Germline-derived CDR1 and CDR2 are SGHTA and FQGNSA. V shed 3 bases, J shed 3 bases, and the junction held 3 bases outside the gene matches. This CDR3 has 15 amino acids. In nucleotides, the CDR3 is TGTGCCAGCAGCTTTGGACTAGCGGGGCTCTACGAGCAGTACTTC. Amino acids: CASSFGLAGLYEQYF.

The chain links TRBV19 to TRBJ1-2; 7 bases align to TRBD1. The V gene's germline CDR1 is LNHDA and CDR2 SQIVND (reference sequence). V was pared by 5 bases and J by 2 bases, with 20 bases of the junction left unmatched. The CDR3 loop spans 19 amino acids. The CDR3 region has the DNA TGTGCCAGTAGTCTCCCCGTCCGGGCGCGACAGGGCTCGAACTATGGCTACACCTTC. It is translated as CASSLPVRARQGSNYGYTF. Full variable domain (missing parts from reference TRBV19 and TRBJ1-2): DGGITQSPKYLFRKEGQNVTLSCEQNLNHDAMYWYRQDPGQGLRLIYYSQIVNDFQKGDIAEGYSVSREKKESFPLTVTSAQKNPTAFYLCASSLPVRARQGSNYGYTFGSGTRLTVV.

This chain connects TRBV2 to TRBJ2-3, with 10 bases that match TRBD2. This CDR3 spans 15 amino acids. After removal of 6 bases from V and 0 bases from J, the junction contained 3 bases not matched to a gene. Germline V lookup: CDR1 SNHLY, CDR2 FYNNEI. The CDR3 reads CASSLLAGSTDTQYF. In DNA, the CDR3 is TGTGCCAGCAGCCTACTAGCGGGAAGCACAGATACGCAGTATTTT.

CDR3 nucleotides: TGTGCCATCAGCACGGGACAGCAAAATCAGCCCCAGCATTTT. Translation gives CAISTGQQNQPQHF. The chain combines TRBV10-3 with TRBJ1-5; TRBD1 aligns across 7 bases. Trimming took 6 bases from V and 4 from J; bases not matched to a gene: 6. This CDR3 region has 14 residues. Per the germline V gene, CDR1 is ENHRY and CDR2 is SYGVKD.

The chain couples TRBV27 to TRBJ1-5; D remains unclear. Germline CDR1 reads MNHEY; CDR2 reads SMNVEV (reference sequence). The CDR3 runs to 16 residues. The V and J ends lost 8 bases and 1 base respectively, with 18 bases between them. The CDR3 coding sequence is TGTGCCAGCGGTATTCAGTCCCGCGGGAGCAATCAGCCCCAGCATTTT. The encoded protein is CASGIQSRGSNQPQHF.

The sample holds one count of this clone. The CDR3 coding sequence is TGTGCCAGCAGGGGACAGACTAACTATGGCTACACCTTC. It translates to CASRGQTNYGYTF. The chain combines TRBV2 with TRBJ1-2; TRBD1 aligns across 7 bases. Germline V gene data show CDR1 as SNHLY and CDR2 as FYNNEI. J gave up 0 bases and V 6 bases, and 1 base lay outside the gene matches. The CDR3 totals 13 residues.

The CDR3 is CASSGTSGRSNTGELFF. CDR3 coding DNA: TGTGCCAGCTCCGGGACTAGCGGGAGGTCGAACACCGGGGAGCTGTTTTTT. This rearrangement joins TRBV3-1 (or the pseudogene TRBV3-2) to TRBJ2-2, with TRBD2 matching 15 bases. CDR1 and CDR2 (germline): LGHDT, YNNKEL (reference sequence). This CDR3 region has 17 residues. The V gene end was trimmed by 8 bases and the J gene end by 0 bases; junction bases not matched to a gene: 4.

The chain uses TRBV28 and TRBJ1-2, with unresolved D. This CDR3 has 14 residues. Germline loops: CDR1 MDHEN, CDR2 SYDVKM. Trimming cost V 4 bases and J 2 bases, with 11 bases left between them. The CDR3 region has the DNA TGTGCCAGCAGTTATCCGGGAGCGAACTATGGCTACACCTTC. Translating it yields CASSYPGANYGYTF.

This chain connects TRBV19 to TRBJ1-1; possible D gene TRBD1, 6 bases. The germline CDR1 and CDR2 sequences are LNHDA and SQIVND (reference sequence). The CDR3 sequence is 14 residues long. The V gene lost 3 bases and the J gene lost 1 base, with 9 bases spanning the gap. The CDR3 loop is CASSIQGKNTEAFF. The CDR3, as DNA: TGTGCCAGTAGTATCCAGGGGAAGAACACTGAAGCTTTCTTT.

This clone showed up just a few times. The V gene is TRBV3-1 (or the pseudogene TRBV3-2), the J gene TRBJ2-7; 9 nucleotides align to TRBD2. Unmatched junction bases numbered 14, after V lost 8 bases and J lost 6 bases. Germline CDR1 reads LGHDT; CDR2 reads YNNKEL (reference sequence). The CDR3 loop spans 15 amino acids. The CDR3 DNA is TGTGCCAGCGGACGGACTAGCGCGACTTGGACCGAGCAGTACTTC. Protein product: CASGRTSATWTEQYF.

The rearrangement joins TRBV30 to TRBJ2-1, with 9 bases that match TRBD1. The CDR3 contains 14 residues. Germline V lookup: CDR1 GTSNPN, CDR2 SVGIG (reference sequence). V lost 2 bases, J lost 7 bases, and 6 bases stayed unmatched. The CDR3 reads CAWSTGTGKNEQFF. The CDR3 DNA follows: TGTGCCTGGAGTACCGGGACAGGGAAAAATGAGCAGTTCTTC.

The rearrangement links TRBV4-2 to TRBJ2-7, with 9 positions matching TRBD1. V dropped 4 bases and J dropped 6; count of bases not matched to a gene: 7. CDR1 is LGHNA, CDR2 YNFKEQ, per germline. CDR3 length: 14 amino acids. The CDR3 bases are TGTGCCAGCAGCCTGCCGGGACAGGGTTCCGAGCAGTACTTC. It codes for CASSLPGQGSEQYF.

CDR3 DNA sequence: TGTGCCAGCACCCTTTCCGGGAGCAGAAATGAAAAACTGTTTTTT. Translated: CASTLSGSRNEKLFF. The chain has TRBV7-8 and TRBJ1-4, with D uncertain. Trimming cost V 7 bases and J 5 bases, with 17 bases left between them. The CDR3 has 15 residues. From germline, CDR1 is SGHVS and CDR2 FQNEAQ.

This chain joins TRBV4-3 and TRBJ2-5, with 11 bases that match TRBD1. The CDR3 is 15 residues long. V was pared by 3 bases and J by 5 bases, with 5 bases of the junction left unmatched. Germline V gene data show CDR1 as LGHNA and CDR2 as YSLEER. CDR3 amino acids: CASSQGTGGYETQYF. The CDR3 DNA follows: TGCGCCAGCAGCCAGGGGACAGGGGGGTATGAGACCCAGTACTTC.

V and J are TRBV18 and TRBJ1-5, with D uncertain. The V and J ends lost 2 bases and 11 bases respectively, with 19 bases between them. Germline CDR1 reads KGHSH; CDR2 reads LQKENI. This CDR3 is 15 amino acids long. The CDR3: CASSPEGSTTLAQHF. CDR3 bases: TGTGCCAGCTCACCAGAGGGCAGTACAACCTTGGCCCAGCATTTT.

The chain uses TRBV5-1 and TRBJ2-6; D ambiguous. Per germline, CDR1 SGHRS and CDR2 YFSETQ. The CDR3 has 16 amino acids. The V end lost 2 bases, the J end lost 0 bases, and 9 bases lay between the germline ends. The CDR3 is CASSLGSRSGANVLTF. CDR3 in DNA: TGCGCCAGCAGCTTAGGTAGCCGCTCTGGGGCCAACGTCCTGACTTTC.

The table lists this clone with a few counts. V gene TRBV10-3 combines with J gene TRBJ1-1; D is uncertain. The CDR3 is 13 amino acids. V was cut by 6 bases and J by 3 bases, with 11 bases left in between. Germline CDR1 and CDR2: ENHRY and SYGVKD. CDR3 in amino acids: CAISLLQDTEAFF. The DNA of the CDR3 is TGTGCCATCAGCCTCTTGCAGGACACTGAAGCTTTCTTT.